This is a list of T cell receptor beta chains from one sample in a study of glioma-infiltrating T cells. TCRdb reprocessed the multiplex PCR reads with MiXCR, giving one entry per CDR3 protein. The data show more than 100,000 distinct CDR3 sequences, around 28% seen once. What was sequenced was glioma tissue, nonneoplastic brain tissue, or PBMCs (not recorded which). Receptors originate from a human donor with low-grade glioma or glioblastoma, undergoing nonglioma brain surgery, or in good health (not recorded which). Both conserved end residues are part of each CDR3. Part of the rows lack a size; the others show once, few, many or a class for expanded clones.

clone_size v_call cdr3_aa
. TRBV5-1 CASSPGLAGAQETQYF
many TRBV7-2 CASTPWGTTGNTIYF
. TRBV2 CASSDPDRGETQYF
many TRBV20-1 CSATQGDTAYEQYF
. TRBV12-3/TRBV12-4 CASSRDRGEGTGELFF
. TRBV7-2 CASSFRGQGHMNTEAFF
many TRBV7-7 CASSAVPGLATETQYF
many TRBV7-2 CASRGTVNTEAFF
few TRBV6-1 CASSRLAGTSTDTQYF
few TRBV7-9 CASRSQGVMNTGELFF
many TRBV19 CASSYGTGSYEQYF
many TRBV27 CASSGGGTNYQPQHF
many TRBV28 CASSSLRLYTF
many TRBV2 CASTTGLEREQYF
many TRBV15 CATSRQGFEPQHF
many TRBV19 CASSIRDSNQPQHF
. TRBV3-1 CASSREVSYEQYF
. TRBV6-4 CASSDSTADTQYF